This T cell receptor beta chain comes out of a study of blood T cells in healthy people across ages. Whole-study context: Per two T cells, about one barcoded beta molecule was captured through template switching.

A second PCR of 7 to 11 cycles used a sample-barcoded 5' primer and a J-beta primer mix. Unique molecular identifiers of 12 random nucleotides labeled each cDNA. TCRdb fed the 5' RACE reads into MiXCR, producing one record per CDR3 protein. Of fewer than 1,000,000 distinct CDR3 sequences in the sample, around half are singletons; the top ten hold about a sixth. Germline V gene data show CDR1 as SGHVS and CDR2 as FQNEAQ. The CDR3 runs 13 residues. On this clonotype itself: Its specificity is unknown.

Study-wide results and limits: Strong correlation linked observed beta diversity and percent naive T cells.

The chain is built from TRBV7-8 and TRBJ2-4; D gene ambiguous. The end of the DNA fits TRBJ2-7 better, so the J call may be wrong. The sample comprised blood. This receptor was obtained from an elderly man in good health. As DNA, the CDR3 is TGTGCCAGCAGCGGGCTCTCGGGTGACGAGCAGTACTTC. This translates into CASSGLSGDEQYF.